This T cell receptor beta chain was sequenced during a study of T-cell reconstitution after alpha-beta-depleted transplantation in children. Trimming took 3 bases from V and 5 from J, leaving 13 bases between them. Germline-derived CDR1 and CDR2 are MNHNS and SASEGT. The CDR3 totals 14 residues. This clonotype was seen more than once but under ten times. Preparing the TCRbeta library involved the use of unique molecular identifiers. MiXCR, run by TCRdb on the PCR reads, gives a single entry per CDR3 protein. The table has approximately 640,000 distinct CDR3 sequences, 16% seen once. The specimen was PBMCs from the stem cell graft donor, collected from the stem cell graft. The J gene is TRBJ1-1, the V gene TRBV6-1, with a tentative D call TRBD1 (5 bases). The sequence was collected from a human donor who donated a stem cell graft to a child with acute myeloid leukemia. The CDR3 spells CASSEVVGETEAFF. CDR3 coding DNA: TGTGCCAGCAGTGAGGTGGTGGGGGAAACTGAAGCTTTCTTT.